This T cell receptor (beta chain) was identified in a study of blood T cell repertoires in COVID-19. Across the whole study: Specimens from acute and convalescent COVID-19 originated in the United States, Italy and Spain. From T cells, B-cell-depleted T cells, or PBMCs came the material, which was cDNA or gDNA.

V gave up 7 bases and J gave up 0 bases, with 10 bases separating them. CDR3 length equals 13 residues. Per germline, CDR1 MNHEY and CDR2 SVGAGI. TCRdb's table, derived via immunoSEQ multiplex PCR, lists solely in-frame clones and lacks some. The sample contains some 250,000 clones, around 89% of which appear only once. The origin of this receptor is a woman between 40 and 55 years old who had recovered from COVID-19. V gene TRBV6-5 combines with J gene TRBJ2-7, with a weak D call TRBD1 (5 bases). Input material: peripheral blood. CDR3 in amino acids: CASTRVGSYEQYF. The CDR3 DNA reads TGTGCCAGCACCAGGGTCGGCTCCTACGAGCAGTACTTC.